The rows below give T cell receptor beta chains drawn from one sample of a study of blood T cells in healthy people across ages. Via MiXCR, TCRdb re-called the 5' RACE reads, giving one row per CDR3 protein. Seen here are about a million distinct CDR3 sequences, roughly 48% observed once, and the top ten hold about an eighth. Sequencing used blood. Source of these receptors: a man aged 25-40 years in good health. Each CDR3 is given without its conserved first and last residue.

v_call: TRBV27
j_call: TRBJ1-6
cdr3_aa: ASSSPEGFNSPLH

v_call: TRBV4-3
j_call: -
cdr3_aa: ASSQDGQGAGGYEQY

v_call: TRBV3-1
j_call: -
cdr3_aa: ASSQALSLSGTQY

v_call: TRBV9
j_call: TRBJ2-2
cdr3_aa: ASSELTGELF

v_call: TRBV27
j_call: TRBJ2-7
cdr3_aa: ASSLTTGGVYEQY

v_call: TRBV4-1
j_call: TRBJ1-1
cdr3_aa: ASSHRPRQITEAF

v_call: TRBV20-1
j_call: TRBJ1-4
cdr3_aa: SARATSGATNEKLF

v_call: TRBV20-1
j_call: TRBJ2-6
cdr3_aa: SARADRGSNTGANVLT

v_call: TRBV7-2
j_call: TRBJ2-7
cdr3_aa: ASSLVAPVLY

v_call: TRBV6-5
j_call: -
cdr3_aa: ASSPFPAGGAEQY

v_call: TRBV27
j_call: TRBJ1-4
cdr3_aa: ASSPMGTNEKLF

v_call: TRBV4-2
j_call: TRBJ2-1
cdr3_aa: ASSQDRDGNEQF

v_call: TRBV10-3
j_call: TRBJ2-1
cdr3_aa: AISDRDYGYNEQF

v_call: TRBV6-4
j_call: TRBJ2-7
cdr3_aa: ASSDSQGARQY

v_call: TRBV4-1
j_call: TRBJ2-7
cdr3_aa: ASSPSGDRGYEQY

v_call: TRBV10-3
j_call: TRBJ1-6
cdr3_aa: AISESQGRSPLH

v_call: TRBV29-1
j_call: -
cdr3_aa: GVLPETRVSSYNEQY

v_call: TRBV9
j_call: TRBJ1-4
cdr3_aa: ASSVAGTGDEKLF

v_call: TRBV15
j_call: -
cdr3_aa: ATSRDTGFYEQY

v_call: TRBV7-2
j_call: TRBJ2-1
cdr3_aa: ASSLTAGEQF

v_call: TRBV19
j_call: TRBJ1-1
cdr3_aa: ASRLTAMNTEAF

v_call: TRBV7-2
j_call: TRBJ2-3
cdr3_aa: ASSLVLAETDTQY

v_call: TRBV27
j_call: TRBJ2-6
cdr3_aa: ASSILAGTTGANVLT

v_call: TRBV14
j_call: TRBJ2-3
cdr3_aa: ASSQDLLAGTTDTQY

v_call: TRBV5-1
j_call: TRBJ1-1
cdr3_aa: ASSLGQGAWTEAF

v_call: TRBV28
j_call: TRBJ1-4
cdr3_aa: ASRPTGRATNEKLF

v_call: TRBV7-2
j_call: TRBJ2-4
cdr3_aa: ASSPRTSVGGNIQY

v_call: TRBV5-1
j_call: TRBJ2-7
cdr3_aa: ASSSTKQGAGEQY